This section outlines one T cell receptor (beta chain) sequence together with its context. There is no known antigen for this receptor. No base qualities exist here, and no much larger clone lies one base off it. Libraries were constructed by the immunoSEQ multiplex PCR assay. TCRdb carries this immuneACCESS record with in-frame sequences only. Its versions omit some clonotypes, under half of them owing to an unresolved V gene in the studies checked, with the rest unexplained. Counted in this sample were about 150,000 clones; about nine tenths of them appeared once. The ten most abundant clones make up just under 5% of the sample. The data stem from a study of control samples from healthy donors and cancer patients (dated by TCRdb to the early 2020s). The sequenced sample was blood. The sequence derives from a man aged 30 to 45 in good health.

The sequence in DNA is TGTGCCAGCAGCGGCAGGGGAGAGACACCCCTCCACTTT. This sequence encodes CASSGRGETPLHF. The chain is made from TRBV9 and TRBJ1-6, and possibly TRBD1, on 6 matching bases. V is reduced by 3 bases and J by 11 bases, leaving a spacing of 12 bases between them. The CDR3 sequence holds 13 residues, the cysteine and phenylalanine included. Of all the DNA, just the CDR3 is kept, 39 bases in frame from base 1. Via the germline V gene, CDR1 is SGDLS and CDR2 YYNGEE.